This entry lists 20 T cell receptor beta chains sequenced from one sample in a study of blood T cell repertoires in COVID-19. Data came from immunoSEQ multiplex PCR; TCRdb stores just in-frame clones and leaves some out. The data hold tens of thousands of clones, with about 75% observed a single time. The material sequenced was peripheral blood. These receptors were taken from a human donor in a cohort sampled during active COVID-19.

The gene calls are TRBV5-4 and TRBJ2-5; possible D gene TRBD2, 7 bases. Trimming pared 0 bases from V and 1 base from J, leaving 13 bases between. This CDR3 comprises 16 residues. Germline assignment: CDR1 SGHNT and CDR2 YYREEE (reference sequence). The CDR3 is CASSLVGGRFQETQYF. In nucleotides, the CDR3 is TGTGCCAGCAGCTTGGTGGGGGGGCGCTTCCAAGAGACCCAGTACTTC.

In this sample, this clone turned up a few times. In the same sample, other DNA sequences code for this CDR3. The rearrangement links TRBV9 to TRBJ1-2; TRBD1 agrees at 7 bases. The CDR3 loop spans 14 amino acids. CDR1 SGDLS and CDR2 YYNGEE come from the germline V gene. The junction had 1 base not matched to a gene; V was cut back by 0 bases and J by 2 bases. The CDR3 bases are TGTGCCAGCAGCGTAGGGACAGGAAACTATGGCTACACCTTC. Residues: CASSVGTGNYGYTF.

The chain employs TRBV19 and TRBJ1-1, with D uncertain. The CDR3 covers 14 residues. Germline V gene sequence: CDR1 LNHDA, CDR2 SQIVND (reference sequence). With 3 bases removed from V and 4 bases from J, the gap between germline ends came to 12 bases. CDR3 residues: CASSIPTGSTEAFF. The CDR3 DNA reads TGTGCCAGTAGTATTCCCACCGGTTCCACTGAAGCTTTCTTT.

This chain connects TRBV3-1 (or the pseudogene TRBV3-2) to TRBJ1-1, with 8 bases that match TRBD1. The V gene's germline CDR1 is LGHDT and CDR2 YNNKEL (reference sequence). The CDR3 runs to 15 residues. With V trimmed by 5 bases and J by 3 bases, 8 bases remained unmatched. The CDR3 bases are TGTGCCAGCAGCGGGACAGGCCAGTGGTACACTGAAGCTTTCTTT. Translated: CASSGTGQWYTEAFF.

The CDR3 region has the DNA TGTGCCAGCAGCGTCCGGGACAGGGCCACCGGGGAGCTGTTTTTT. It is translated as CASSVRDRATGELFF. The chain links TRBV5-6 to TRBJ2-2, with TRBD1 matching 9 bases. Losses at the gene ends were 4 bases for V and 4 bases for J; bases not matched to a gene: 5. Germline V gives CDR1 SGHDT, CDR2 YYEEEE. This CDR3 has 15 residues.

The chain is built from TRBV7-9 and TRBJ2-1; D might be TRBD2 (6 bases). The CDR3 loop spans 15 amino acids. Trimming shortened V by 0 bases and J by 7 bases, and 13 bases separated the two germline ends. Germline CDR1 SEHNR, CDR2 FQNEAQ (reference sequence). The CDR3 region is CASSLAVAAGNEQFF. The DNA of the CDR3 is TGTGCCAGCAGCTTAGCGGTAGCGGCGGGGAATGAGCAGTTCTTC.

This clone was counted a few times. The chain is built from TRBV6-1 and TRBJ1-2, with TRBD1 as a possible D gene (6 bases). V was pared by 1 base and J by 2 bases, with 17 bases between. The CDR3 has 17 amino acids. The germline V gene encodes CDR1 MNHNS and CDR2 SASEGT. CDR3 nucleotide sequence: TGTGCCAGCAGTGAAGGTGCTGGGACACCTTCCAACTATGGCTACACCTTC. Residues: CASSEGAGTPSNYGYTF.

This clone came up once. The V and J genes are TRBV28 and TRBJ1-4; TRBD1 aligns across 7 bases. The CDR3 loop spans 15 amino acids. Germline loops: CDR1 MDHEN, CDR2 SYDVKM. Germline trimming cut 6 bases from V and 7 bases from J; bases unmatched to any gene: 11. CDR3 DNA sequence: TGTGCCAGCAGAACCTACCGACAGGGTGGTGAAAAACTGTTTTTT. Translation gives CASRTYRQGGEKLFF.

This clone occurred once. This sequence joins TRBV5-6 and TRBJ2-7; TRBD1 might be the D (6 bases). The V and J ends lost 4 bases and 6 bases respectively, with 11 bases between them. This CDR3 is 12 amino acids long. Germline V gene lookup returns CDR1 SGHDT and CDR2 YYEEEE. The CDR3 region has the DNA TGTGCCAGCAGCCGTACAGGGCTCGAGCAGTACTTC. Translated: CASSRTGLEQYF.

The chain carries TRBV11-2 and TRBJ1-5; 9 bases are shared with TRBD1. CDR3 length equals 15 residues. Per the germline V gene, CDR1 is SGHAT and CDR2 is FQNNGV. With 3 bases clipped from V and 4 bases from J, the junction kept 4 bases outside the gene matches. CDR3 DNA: TGTGCCAGCAGCTTTGGGGGGACAGGGAATCAGCCCCAGCATTTT. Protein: CASSFGGTGNQPQHF.

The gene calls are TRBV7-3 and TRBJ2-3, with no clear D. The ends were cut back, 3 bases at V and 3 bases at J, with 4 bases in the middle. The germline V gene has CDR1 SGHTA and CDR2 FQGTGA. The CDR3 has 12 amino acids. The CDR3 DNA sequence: TGTGCCAGCAGCTTTATGACAGATACGCAGTATTTT. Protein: CASSFMTDTQYF.

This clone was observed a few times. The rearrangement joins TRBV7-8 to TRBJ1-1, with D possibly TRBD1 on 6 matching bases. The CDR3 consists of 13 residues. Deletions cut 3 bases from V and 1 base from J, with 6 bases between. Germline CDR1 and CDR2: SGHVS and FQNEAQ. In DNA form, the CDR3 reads TGTGCCAGCAGCTTGACAGGGAACACTGAAGCTTTCTTT. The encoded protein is CASSLTGNTEAFF.

The DNA of the CDR3 is TGTGCCAGCAGTGAATTAGGGGACACGATCGCACCCCTCCACTTT. It encodes CASSELGDTIAPLHF. The V gene is TRBV6-1, the J gene TRBJ1-6, with D maybe TRBD1 (6 bases). V shed 2 bases and J shed 11 bases, with 16 bases lying between them. The CDR3 contains 15 residues. Looked up from germline, CDR1 is MNHNS and CDR2 is SASEGT.

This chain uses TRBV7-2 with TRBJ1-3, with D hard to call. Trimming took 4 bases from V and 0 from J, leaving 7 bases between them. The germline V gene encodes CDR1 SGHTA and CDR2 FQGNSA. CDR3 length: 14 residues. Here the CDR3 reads CASSSTLSGNTIYF. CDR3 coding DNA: TGTGCCAGCAGCTCGACTCTCTCTGGAAACACCATATATTTT.

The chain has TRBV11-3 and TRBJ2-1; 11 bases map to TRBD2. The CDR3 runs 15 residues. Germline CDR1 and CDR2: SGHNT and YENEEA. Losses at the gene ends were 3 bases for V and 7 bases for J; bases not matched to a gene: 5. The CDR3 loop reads CASSLASGRWNEQFF. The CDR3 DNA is TGTGCCAGCAGCTTGGCTAGCGGGAGGTGGAATGAGCAGTTCTTC.

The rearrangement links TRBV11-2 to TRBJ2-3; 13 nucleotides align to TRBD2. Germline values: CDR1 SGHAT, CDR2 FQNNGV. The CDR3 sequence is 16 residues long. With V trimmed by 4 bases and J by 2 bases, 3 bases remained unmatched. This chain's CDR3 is CASSSGLAGVTDTQYF. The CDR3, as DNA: TGTGCCAGCAGCTCCGGACTAGCGGGGGTCACAGATACGCAGTATTTT.

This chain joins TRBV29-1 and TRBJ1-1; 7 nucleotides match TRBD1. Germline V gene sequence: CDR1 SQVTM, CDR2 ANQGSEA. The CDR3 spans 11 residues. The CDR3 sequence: CSVDRVNEAFF. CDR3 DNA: TGCAGTGTAGACAGGGTTAATGAAGCTTTCTTT.

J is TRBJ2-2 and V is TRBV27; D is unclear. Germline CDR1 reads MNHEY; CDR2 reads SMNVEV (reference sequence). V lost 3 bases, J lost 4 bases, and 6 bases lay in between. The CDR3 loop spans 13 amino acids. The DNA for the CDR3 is TGTGCCAGCAGTTTGTATCTCACCGGGGAGCTGTTTTTT. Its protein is CASSLYLTGELFF.

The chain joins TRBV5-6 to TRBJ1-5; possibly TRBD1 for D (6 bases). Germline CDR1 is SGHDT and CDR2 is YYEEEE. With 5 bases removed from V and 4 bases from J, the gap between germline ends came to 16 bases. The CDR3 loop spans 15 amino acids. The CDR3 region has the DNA TGTGCCAGCAGTTCAAGACAGGTTCCTAATCAGCCCCAGCATTTT. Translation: CASSSRQVPNQPQHF.

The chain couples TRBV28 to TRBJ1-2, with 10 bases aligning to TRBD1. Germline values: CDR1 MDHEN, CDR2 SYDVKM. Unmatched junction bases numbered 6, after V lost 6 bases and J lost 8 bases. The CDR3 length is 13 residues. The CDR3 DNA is TGTGCCAGCAGCCTCGGACAGGGGGGAGGCTACACCTTC. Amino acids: CASSLGQGGGYTF.